The present T cell receptor beta chain was sequenced within a study of blood T cell repertoires in COVID-19. Overall study: Italy, Spain and the United States were the sources of the convalescent and acute COVID-19 samples. PBMCs, B-cell-depleted T cells, or T cells were the source of the cDNA or gDNA that made up the material.

The germline V gene encodes CDR1 MNHNS and CDR2 SASEGT. V lost 2 bases to trimming and J lost 2 bases, with 10 bases between them. The CDR3 sequence is 14 residues long. Libraries were prepared by immunoSEQ multiplex PCR; TCRdb keeps only in-frame clonotypes and omits some of them. This table holds tens of thousands of clones, over 75% found once. The sample taken for sequencing was peripheral blood. The chain carries TRBV6-1 and TRBJ2-7; no reliable D call. This TCR came from a human donor in a cohort sampled during active COVID-19. The CDR3 DNA reads TGTGCCAGCAGTGAACGGCCGAGGCCCTACGAGCAGTACTTC. It yields the protein CASSERPRPYEQYF.